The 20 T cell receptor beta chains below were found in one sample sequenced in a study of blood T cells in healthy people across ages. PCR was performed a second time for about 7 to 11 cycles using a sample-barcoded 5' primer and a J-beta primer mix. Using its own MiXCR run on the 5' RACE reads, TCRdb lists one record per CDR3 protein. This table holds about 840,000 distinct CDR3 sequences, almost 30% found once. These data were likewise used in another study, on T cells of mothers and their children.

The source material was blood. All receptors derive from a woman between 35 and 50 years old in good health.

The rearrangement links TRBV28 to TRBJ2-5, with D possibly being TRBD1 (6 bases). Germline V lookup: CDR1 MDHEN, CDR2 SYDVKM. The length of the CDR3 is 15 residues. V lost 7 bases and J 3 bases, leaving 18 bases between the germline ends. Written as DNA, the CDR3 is TGTGCCAGCACCCACGGACAGCCTTCCAAAGAGACCCAGTACTTC. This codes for CASTHGQPSKETQYF.

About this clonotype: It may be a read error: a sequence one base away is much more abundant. CDR3 nucleotide sequence: TGCAGCGCGGATAGGCAACAGGGGCCCCACCGAGGAGGCTACACCTTC. The encoded protein is CSADRQQGPHRGGYTF. The chain uses TRBV29-1 and TRBJ1-2, with 7 positions matching TRBD1. Germline CDR1 and CDR2: SQVTM and ANQGSEA. This CDR3 is built from 16 residues. J gave up 8 bases and V 7 bases, and 22 bases lay outside the gene matches.

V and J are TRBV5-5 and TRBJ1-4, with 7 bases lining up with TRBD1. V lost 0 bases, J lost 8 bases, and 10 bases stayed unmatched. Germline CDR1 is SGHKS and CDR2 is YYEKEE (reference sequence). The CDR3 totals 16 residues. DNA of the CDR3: TGTGCCAGCAGCTTGGTTTACACAGGGGAGGGCGAAAAACTGTTTTTT. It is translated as CASSLVYTGEGEKLFF.

CDR3 sequence (DNA): TGTGCCAGCAGTTACCGCGAGGGCCAGCGCACTGAAGCTTTCTTT. Translating it yields CASSYREGQRTEAFF. The chain uses TRBV6-5 and TRBJ1-1; D not resolved. The CDR3 has 15 residues. V was pared by 2 bases and J by 4 bases, with 14 bases between. Germline-derived CDR1 and CDR2 are MNHEY and SVGAGI.

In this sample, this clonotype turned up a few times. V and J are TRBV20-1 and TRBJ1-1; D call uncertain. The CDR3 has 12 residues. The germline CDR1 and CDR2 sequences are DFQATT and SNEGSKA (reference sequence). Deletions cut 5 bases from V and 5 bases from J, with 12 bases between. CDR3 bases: TGCAGTGCTGTGACCCCGCGTACTGAAGCTTTCTTT. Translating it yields CSAVTPRTEAFF.

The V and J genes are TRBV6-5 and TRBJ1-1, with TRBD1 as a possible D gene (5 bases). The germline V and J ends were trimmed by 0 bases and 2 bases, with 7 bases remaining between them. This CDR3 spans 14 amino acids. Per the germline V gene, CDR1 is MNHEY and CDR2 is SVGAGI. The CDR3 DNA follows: TGTGCCAGCAGTTACTCGACAGCAAACACTGAAGCTTTCTTT. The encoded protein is CASSYSTANTEAFF.

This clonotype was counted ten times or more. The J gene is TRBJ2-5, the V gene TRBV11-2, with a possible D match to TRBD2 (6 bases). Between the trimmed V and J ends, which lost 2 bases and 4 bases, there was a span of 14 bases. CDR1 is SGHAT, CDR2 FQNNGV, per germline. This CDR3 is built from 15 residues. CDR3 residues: CASSLRLGGAETQYF. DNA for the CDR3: TGTGCCAGCAGCTTAAGACTAGGAGGGGCAGAGACCCAGTACTTC.

The CDR3 sequence: CSVATGAGSQNEQFF. In DNA form, the CDR3 reads TGCAGCGTTGCAACCGGGGCGGGGAGTCAAAATGAGCAGTTCTTC. This chain connects TRBV29-1 to TRBJ2-1; TRBD2 is a possible D gene (6 bases). Trimming stripped 4 bases from V and 7 bases from J, with 20 bases between. The CDR3 is made up of 15 amino acids. Looked up from germline, CDR1 is SQVTM and CDR2 is ANQGSEA.

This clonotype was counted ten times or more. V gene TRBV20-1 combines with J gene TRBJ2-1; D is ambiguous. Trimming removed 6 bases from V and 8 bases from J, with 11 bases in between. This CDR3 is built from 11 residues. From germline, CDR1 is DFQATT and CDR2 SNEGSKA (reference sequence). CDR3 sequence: CSAVKSHEQFF. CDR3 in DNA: TGCAGTGCCGTCAAGTCCCATGAGCAGTTCTTC.

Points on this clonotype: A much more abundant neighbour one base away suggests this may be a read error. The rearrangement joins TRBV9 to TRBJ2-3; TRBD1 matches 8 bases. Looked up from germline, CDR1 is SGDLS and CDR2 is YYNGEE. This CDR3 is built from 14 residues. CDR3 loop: CASSVATGTGTQYF. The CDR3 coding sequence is TGTGCCAGCAGCGTAGCTACAGGGACAGGTACGCAGTATTTT.

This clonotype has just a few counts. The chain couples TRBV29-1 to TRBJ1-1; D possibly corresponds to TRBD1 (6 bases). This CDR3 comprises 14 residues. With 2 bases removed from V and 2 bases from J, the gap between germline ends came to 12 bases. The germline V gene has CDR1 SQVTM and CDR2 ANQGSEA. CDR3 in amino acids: CSVEPGTTNTEAFF. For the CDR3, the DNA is TGCAGCGTTGAACCCGGGACAACTAACACTGAAGCTTTCTTT.

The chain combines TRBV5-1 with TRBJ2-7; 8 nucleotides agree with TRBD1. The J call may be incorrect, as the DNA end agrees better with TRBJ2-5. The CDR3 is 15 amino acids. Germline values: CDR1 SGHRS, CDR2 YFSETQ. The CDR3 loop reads CASNLWTGQGETQYF. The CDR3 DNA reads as TGCGCCAGCAACCTTTGGACAGGGCAAGGAGAGACCCAGTACTTC.

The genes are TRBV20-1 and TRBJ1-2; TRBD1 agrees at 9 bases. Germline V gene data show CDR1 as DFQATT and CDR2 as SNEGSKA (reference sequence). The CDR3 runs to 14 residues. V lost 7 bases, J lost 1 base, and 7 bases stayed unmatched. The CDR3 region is CSGQGTGNNYGYTF. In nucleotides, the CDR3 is TGCAGTGGCCAAGGGACAGGGAATAACTATGGCTACACCTTC.

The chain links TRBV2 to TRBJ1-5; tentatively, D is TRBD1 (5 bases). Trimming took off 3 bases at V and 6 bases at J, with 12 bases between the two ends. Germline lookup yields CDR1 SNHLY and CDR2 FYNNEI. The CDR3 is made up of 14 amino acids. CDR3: CASSDPGGTQPQHF. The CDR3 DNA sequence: TGTGCCAGCAGTGATCCGGGGGGAACTCAGCCCCAGCATTTT.

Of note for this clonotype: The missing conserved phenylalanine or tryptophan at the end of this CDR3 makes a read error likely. The CDR3 sequence: CASWGGSLGGEQYC. CDR3 nucleotides: TGTGCCAGCTGGGGCGGGTCACTCGGGGGCGAGCAGTACTGC. The V and J genes are TRBV27 and TRBJ2-7, with TRBD2 as a possible D gene (6 bases). CDR1 and CDR2 (germline): MNHEY, SMNVEV (reference sequence). CDR3 length: 14 residues. The V end lost 8 bases, the J end lost 6 bases, and 20 bases lay between the germline ends.

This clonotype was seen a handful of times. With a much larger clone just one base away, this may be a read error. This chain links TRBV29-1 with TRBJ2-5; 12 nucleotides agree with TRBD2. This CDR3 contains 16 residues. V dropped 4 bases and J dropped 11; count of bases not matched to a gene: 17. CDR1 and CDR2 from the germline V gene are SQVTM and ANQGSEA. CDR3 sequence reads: CSVAYSGLAGYNEQYF. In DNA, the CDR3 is TGCAGCGTTGCATATTCGGGACTAGCGGGTTACAATGAGCAGTACTTC.

Here the CDR3 reads CSVEYRETQYF. The CDR3 DNA sequence: TGCAGCGTTGAATATCGAGAGACCCAGTACTTC. The rearrangement uses TRBV29-1 and TRBJ2-5; D is unclear. V dropped 2 bases and J dropped 4 bases, with 5 bases sitting between them. From germline, CDR1 is SQVTM and CDR2 ANQGSEA. The CDR3 is 11 residues long.

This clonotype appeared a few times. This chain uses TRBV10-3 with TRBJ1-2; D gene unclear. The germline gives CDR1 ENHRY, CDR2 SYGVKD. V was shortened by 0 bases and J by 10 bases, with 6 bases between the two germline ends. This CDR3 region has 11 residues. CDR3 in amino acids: CAISESQDYTF. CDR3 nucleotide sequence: TGTGCCATCAGTGAGTCCCAGGACTACACCTTC.

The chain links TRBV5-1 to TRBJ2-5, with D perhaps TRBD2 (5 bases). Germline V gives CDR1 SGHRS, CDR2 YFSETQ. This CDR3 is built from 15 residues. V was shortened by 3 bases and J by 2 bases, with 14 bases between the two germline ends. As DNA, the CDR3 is TGCGCCAGCAGCTATCGCGCCCGGGATCAAGAGACCCAGTACTTC. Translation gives CASSYRARDQETQYF.

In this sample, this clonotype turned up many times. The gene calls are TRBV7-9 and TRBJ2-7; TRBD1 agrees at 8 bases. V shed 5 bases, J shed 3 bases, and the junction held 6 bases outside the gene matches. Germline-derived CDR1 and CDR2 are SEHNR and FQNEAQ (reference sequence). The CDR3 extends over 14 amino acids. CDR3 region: CASSTSQGVYEQYF. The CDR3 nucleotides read TGTGCCAGCAGCACTTCACAGGGGGTCTACGAGCAGTACTTC.